Listed below are T cell receptor beta chains from one sample, sequenced in a study of cytomegalovirus exposure and HLA in healthy donors. Assay used: immunoSEQ multiplex PCR; TCRdb lists only in-frame clones, some missing. The sample holds some 180,000 clones, about 79% seen once. Material for sequencing was PBMCs. The receptor source for this set is a girl aged 2 to 10 in good health and CMV-seropositive. The CDR3 runs from the conserved cysteine through the conserved F or W. A D gene is named only where the DNA matches it firmly. Clone size, where shown, is once, few, many, or a class for clones that have expanded.

V	size	D	J	DNA	CDR3
TRBV6-5	.	.	TRBJ2-7	TGTGCCAGCAGTTACTCGATCCTCCTCCGGGAGAGTGTGCAGTACTTC	CASSYSILLRESVQYF
TRBV5-4	.	.	TRBJ1-2	TGTGCCAGCAGCTTGGCCCAGGGGCGAGATGGCTACACCTTC	CASSLAQGRDGYTF
TRBV5-1	.	.	TRBJ2-1	TGCGCCAGCAGGCTCGCGGGTTACAATGAGCAGTTCTTC	CASRLAGYNEQFF
TRBV28	.	.	TRBJ2-3	TGTGCCAGCAGTGTTAGCGGAAATGAGTTGAATACGCAGTATTTT	CASSVSGNELNTQYF
TRBV10-3	.	TRBD2	TRBJ2-7	TGTGCCATCAGTGAGTCGCCTAGCGGGGGGCTCAACGAGCAGTACTTC	CAISESPSGGLNEQYF
TRBV6-1	.	.	TRBJ1-5	TGTGCCAGCAGTGAAGCGCTGCCAGGAGGGCAGCCCCAGCATTTT	CASSEALPGGQPQHF
TRBV10-2	.	.	TRBJ2-7	TGCGCCAGCAGTGAGGGCAGGGACTCCTACGAGCAGTACTTC	CASSEGRDSYEQYF
TRBV7-2	.	TRBD1	TRBJ1-2	TGTGCCAGCAGCTTAGTATCTATCGCGGGGACAGGGGGCTATGGCTACACCTTC	CASSLVSIAGTGGYGYTF
TRBV28	.	TRBD2	TRBJ2-7	TGTGCCAGCAGTTTGACTAGCGGGGTCAGCGAGCAGTACTTC	CASSLTSGVSEQYF
TRBV5-1	.	.	TRBJ1-3	TGCGCCAGCAGCTTGGGAGGGCAAGATGGAAACACCATATATTTT	CASSLGGQDGNTIYF
TRBV9	.	TRBD1	TRBJ1-2	TGTGCCAGCAGCGTAGATTTGGGACAGGGGGGTTACACCTTC	CASSVDLGQGGYTF
TRBV15	.	.	TRBJ1-5	TGTGCCACCAGCAGAGACAGGTACGGCAATCAGCCCCAGCATTTT	CATSRDRYGNQPQHF
TRBV5-4	.	TRBD2	TRBJ2-1	TGTGCCAGCAGCTTGGCGGTGACTAGCGGAGCCCAGTGGTTCTTC	CASSLAVTSGAQWFF
TRBV5-6	.	.	TRBJ2-1	TGTGCCAGCAGCCAAGCCGGGCGGGATTACAATGAGCAGTTCTTC	CASSQAGRDYNEQFF
TRBV7-9	once	.	TRBJ2-1	TGTGCCAGCAGCCTTACCCGCCGGGGGTATTTGTCCTACAATGAGCAGTTCTTC	CASSLTRRGYLSYNEQFF
TRBV2	.	.	TRBJ2-2	TGTGCCAGCAGTGAAGACTGGGGAGACTACAACACCGGGGAGTTGTTTTTT	CASSEDWGDYNTGELFF
TRBV30	once	TRBD2	TRBJ2-7	TGTGCCTGGAACCCCGGACTAGCGGGACCCTACGAGCAGTACTTC	CAWNPGLAGPYEQYF
TRBV27	.	TRBD1	TRBJ2-7	TGTGCCAGCAGTCCGGGACAGGGGTACGAGCAGTACTTC	CASSPGQGYEQYF
TRBV27	.	TRBD2	TRBJ2-1	TGTGCCAGCAGTTTTGGGACTAGCGGCATCTTCTACAATGAGCAGTTCTTC	CASSFGTSGIFYNEQFF
TRBV28	.	.	TRBJ1-2	TGTGCCAGCAGTAGACCTCGGTGGGGGGGCGCGGATGGCTACACCTTC	CASSRPRWGGADGYTF
TRBV5-1	.	.	TRBJ1-2	TGCGCCAGCAGCCCCCCCCAGGAGGAGACCTATGGCTACACCTTC	CASSPPQEETYGYTF
TRBV19	once	.	TRBJ2-2	TGTGCCAGCAGATATACCGGGGAGCTGTTTTTT	CASRYTGELFF
TRBV9	.	TRBD1	TRBJ1-2	TGTGCCAGCAGCGGCCGGGACAGGGGGAGTCATGGCTACACCTTC	CASSGRDRGSHGYTF
TRBV15	.	.	TRBJ1-1	TGTGCCACCAGCAGAGATAGTGACACTGAAGCTTTCTTT	CATSRDSDTEAFF